This is a list of T cell receptor beta chains from one sample in a study of T-cell memory formation after mild COVID-19. MiXCR was run by TCRdb on the 5' RACE reads, yielding one entry per CDR3 protein. The data hold roughly 450,000 distinct CDR3 sequences, with about a sixth observed a single time. The specimen was PBMCs or a T cell subset sorted from them (not recorded which). The receptors come from a young man who had mild COVID-19 (a few samples of this study predate the infection). Cell type and time point are not known. The CDR3 runs from the conserved cysteine through the conserved F or W. Each record gives: V gene, J gene, CDR3 protein.

>TRBV7-2|TRBJ1-5
CASSMYGTGNQPQHF
>TRBV6-5|TRBJ2-5
CASSYGPAGETQYF
>TRBV2|TRBJ2-7
CASSEPGTDVYEQYF
>TRBV6-5|TRBJ2-1
CASARDSAYNEQFF
>TRBV7-9|TRBJ1-1
CASSFYTGHTEAFF
>TRBV30|TRBJ2-7
CAWSVGARGYEQYF
>TRBV10-3|TRBJ2-2
CAISERGTGELFF
>TRBV9|TRBJ2-3
CASSAIAGSTDTQYF
>TRBV7-8|TRBJ2-2
CASSLGPGASGELFF
>TRBV27|TRBJ2-1
CASSSLAGGFNEQFF
>TRBV7-2|TRBJ1-5
CASSRAGTGDQPQHF
>TRBV11-3|TRBJ2-7
CASSYRDRGWEQYF
>TRBV18|TRBJ2-3
CASSPWTSGEQYF
>TRBV9|TRBJ1-1
CASSAGAGTEAFF
>TRBV28|TRBJ2-1
CASSFDRWAGAVF
>TRBV6-6|TRBJ1-2
CAGARGETMNYGYTF
>TRBV12-3/TRBV12-4|TRBJ1-1
CASSPGESTEAFF
>TRBV4-3|TRBJ2-1
CASSQGLAGNNEQFF
>TRBV4-3|TRBJ1-6
CASSQAGLVSPLHF
>TRBV6-2/TRBV6-3|TRBJ2-5
CASSPTGRKTQYF
>TRBV7-2|TRBJ2-7
CASSTRTGAYEQYF
>TRBV3-2|TRBJ2-1
CASSQEERGAIPANEQFF
>TRBV7-2|TRBJ2-5
CASSQSGGLETRYF
>TRBV6-6|TRBJ1-2
CASEQLQPRYYTF
>TRBV10-1|TRBJ1-1
CASSDARGDTEAFF
>TRBV5-1|TRBJ2-5
CASKITGEETQYF
>TRBV4-3|TRBJ2-1
CSSSQRLDSYNEQFF
>TRBV10-3|TRBJ2-1
CAISGGGRGQGEQFF
>TRBV29-1|TRBJ1-1
CSVDLFEAFF
>TRBV6-2/TRBV6-3|TRBJ2-3
CASRRSGWAEDTQYF
>TRBV15|TRBJ2-1
CATSHRTSGGNEQFF
>TRBV7-8|TRBJ2-3
CASSLHGTDTQYF
>TRBV21-1|TRBJ2-3
CASSKKGDYTDTQYF
>TRBV18|TRBJ1-1
CASSPPYRSTEAFF
>TRBV12-3/TRBV12-4|TRBJ2-5
CASSHRGLVETQYF
>TRBV18|TRBJ2-5
CASSPVGDQETQYF
>TRBV7-2|TRBJ2-1
CASSLAWEHNEQFF
>TRBV5-1|TRBJ1-2
CASRWAIDREVPGYTF
>TRBV4-3|TRBJ2-5
CASSQHHWTGETQYF
>TRBV5-6|TRBJ2-6
CASSLLDSGANVLTF
>TRBV11-2|TRBJ1-1
CASSGTLNTEAFF
>TRBV27|TRBJ2-3
CASTGGDTQYF